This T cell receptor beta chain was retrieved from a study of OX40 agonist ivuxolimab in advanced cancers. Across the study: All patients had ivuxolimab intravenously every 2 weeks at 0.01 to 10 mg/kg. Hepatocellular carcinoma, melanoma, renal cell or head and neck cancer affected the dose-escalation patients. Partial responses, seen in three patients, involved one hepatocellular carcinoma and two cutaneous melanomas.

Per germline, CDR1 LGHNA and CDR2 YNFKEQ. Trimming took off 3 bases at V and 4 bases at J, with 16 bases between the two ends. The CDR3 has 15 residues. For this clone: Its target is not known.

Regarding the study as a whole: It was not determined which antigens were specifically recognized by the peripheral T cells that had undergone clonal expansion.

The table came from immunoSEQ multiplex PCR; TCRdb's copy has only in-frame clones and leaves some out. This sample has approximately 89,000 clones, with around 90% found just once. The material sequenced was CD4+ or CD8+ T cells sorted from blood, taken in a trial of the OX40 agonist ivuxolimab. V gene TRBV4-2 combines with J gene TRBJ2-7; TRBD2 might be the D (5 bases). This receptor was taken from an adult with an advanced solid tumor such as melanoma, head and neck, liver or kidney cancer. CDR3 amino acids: CASSQTTDNLYEQYF. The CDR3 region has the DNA TGTGCCAGCAGCCAGACTACCGACAACCTATACGAGCAGTACTTC.